These T cell receptor beta chains were read from a single sample in a study of T cells in tuberculosis. The protocol was immunoSEQ multiplex PCR, while the TCRdb copy is restricted to in-frame clones and leaves out a portion. This sample has tens of thousands of clones; around 97% occur once, and the top ten carry 6.2%. Material: PBMCs. These receptors were collected from a donor between 10 and 35 years old with latent tuberculosis or without tuberculosis infection. Both conserved end residues are part of each CDR3. The D gene is left open where the match is weak. Expanded clones are given a class, and other clones once, few, many or no size at all.

D: -; J: TRBJ1-4; V: TRBV27; size: -; CDR3: CASSPLNEKLFF; DNA: TGTGCCAGCAGTCCGTTAAATGAAAAACTGTTTTTT
D: TRBD2; J: TRBJ2-1; V: TRBV15; size: -; CDR3: CATSRGLADHNEQFF; DNA: TGTGCCACCAGCAGAGGACTAGCGGATCACAATGAGCAGTTCTTC
D: -; J: TRBJ2-5; V: TRBV27; size: -; CDR3: CASSPRQTLQETQYF; DNA: TGTGCCAGCAGCCCTCGACAGACCTTACAAGAGACCCAGTACTTC
D: TRBD1; J: TRBJ2-1; V: TRBV5-1; size: -; CDR3: CASSPGQGGWNEQFF; DNA: TGCGCCAGCAGCCCCGGACAGGGAGGATGGAATGAGCAGTTCTTC
D: -; J: TRBJ1-4; V: TRBV6-1; size: -; CDR3: CASLRAFNEKLFF; DNA: TGTGCCAGCCTGAGGGCCTTTAATGAAAAACTGTTTTTT
D: -; J: TRBJ2-3; V: TRBV5-1; size: -; CDR3: CASSFTSPADTQYF; DNA: TGCGCCAGCAGCTTTACTAGCCCGGCAGATACGCAGTATTTT
D: -; J: TRBJ1-1; V: TRBV6-1; size: -; CDR3: CASSEWVRRVDTEAFF; DNA: TGTGCCAGCAGTGAATGGGTGAGGAGGGTGGACACTGAAGCTTTCTTT
D: -; J: TRBJ2-7; V: TRBV9; size: -; CDR3: CASSLDSPYEQYF; DNA: TGTGCCAGCAGCCTCGACAGCCCCTACGAGCAGTACTTC
D: -; J: TRBJ2-3; V: TRBV14; size: -; CDR3: CASSQGGRPYSTDTQYF; DNA: TGTGCCAGCAGCCAAGGTGGGCGACCTTATAGCACAGATACGCAGTATTTT
D: -; J: TRBJ1-1; V: TRBV10-3; size: -; CDR3: CAISLQGSEAFF; DNA: TGTGCCATCAGTTTACAGGGTTCTGAAGCTTTCTTT
D: -; J: TRBJ2-7; V: TRBV13; size: -; CDR3: CASSFETGAVGYEQYF; DNA: TGTGCCAGCAGCTTTGAGACCGGAGCGGTGGGCTACGAGCAGTACTTC
D: -; J: TRBJ2-5; V: TRBV7-8; size: -; CDR3: CASSPSQRVRPQETQYF; DNA: TGTGCCAGCAGCCCCAGCCAGCGGGTCCGACCCCAAGAGACCCAGTACTTC
D: TRBD1; J: TRBJ1-1; V: TRBV30; size: once; CDR3: CAWSARTGGF; DNA: TGTGCCTGGAGTGCCCGGACAGGTGGGTTT
D: -; J: TRBJ2-7; V: TRBV14; size: -; CDR3: CASSQGFRVNYEQYF; DNA: TGTGCCAGCAGCCAAGGGTTTAGAGTGAACTACGAGCAGTACTTC
D: TRBD2; J: TRBJ2-1; V: TRBV29-1; size: -; CDR3: CSGTYKRGVRNEQFF; DNA: TGCAGCGGGACCTACAAGCGGGGGGTGAGGAATGAGCAGTTCTTC
D: -; J: TRBJ2-7; V: TRBV5-1; size: -; CDR3: CASSPVLGHEQYF; DNA: TGCGCCAGCAGCCCCGTCTTGGGCCACGAGCAGTACTTC
D: -; J: TRBJ2-2; V: TRBV4-3; size: once; CDR3: CASSQGAAVNTGELFF; DNA: TGCGCCAGCAGCCAAGGAGCGGCAGTTAACACCGGGGAGCTGTTTTTT
D: TRBD2; J: TRBJ2-3; V: TRBV30; size: -; CDR3: CAWTGGPADTQYF; DNA: TGTGCCTGGACGGGAGGGCCAGCAGATACGCAGTATTTT
D: -; J: TRBJ1-5; V: TRBV6-4; size: -; CDR3: CASSERSNQPQHF; DNA: TGTGCCAGCAGTGAACGGAGCAATCAGCCCCAGCATTTT
D: -; J: TRBJ1-2; V: TRBV29-1; size: -; CDR3: CSVDPVVDRNYGYTF; DNA: TGCAGCGTTGACCCCGTGGTCGATCGGAACTATGGCTACACCTTC
D: -; J: TRBJ1-5; V: TRBV5-1; size: -; CDR3: CASALTPDGGSNQPQHF; DNA: TGCGCCAGCGCCCTGACCCCCGACGGAGGTAGCAATCAGCCCCAGCATTTT
D: -; J: TRBJ1-1; V: TRBV5-4; size: -; CDR3: CASSLDRVVAEAFF; DNA: TGTGCCAGCAGCTTGGACAGGGTAGTTGCTGAAGCTTTCTTT
D: -; J: TRBJ1-1; V: TRBV11-2; size: -; CDR3: CASSFPVGAAMNTEAFF; DNA: TGTGCCAGCAGCTTCCCAGTGGGGGCGGCCATGAACACTGAAGCTTTCTTT
D: -; J: TRBJ1-2; V: TRBV19; size: -; CDR3: CASSSRSYGYTF; DNA: TGTGCCAGTAGTTCGCGTAGCTATGGCTACACCTTC
D: -; J: TRBJ1-2; V: TRBV2; size: -; CDR3: CASFRGIRGNDGYTF; DNA: TGTGCCAGCTTCCGGGGAATACGGGGTAACGATGGCTACACCTTC
D: TRBD1; J: TRBJ1-1; V: TRBV9; size: -; CDR3: CASSVIQGRWRTEAFF; DNA: TGTGCCAGCAGCGTAATACAGGGGAGGTGGAGGACTGAAGCTTTCTTT
D: TRBD1; J: TRBJ1-1; V: TRBV6-6; size: -; CDR3: CASRLQGGGTEAFF; DNA: TGTGCCAGCAGACTACAGGGGGGCGGCACTGAAGCTTTCTTT
D: TRBD2; J: TRBJ2-2; V: TRBV30; size: -; CDR3: CAWSGLAGGTGELFF; DNA: TGTGCCTGGAGTGGGCTTGCGGGGGGCACCGGGGAGCTGTTTTTT
D: -; J: TRBJ1-2; V: TRBV4-2; size: -; CDR3: CASSQDHGYGYTF; DNA: TGTGCCAGCAGCCAAGATCACGGGTATGGCTACACCTTC
D: -; J: TRBJ2-7; V: TRBV9; size: -; CDR3: CASSRLGSIYEQYF; DNA: TGTGCCAGCAGCCGGCTGGGCAGTATCTACGAGCAGTACTTC
D: TRBD1; J: TRBJ2-6; V: TRBV4-3; size: -; CDR3: CASSQGQGLSGANVLTF; DNA: TGCGCCAGCAGCCAGGGACAGGGACTCTCTGGGGCCAACGTCCTGACTTTC
D: TRBD2; J: TRBJ2-1; V: TRBV29-1; size: -; CDR3: CAGGDSSYNEQFF; DNA: TGCGCGGGGGGTGATAGCTCCTACAATGAGCAGTTCTTC
D: -; J: TRBJ2-7; V: TRBV29-1; size: -; CDR3: CSVTQVNSYEQYF; DNA: TGCAGCGTAACACAGGTTAACTCCTACGAGCAGTACTTC
D: TRBD2; J: TRBJ2-7; V: TRBV7-8; size: -; CDR3: CASSFGLAGVNEQYF; DNA: TGTGCCAGCAGCTTCGGTCTAGCGGGGGTTAACGAGCAGTACTTC
D: -; J: TRBJ2-7; V: TRBV25-1; size: -; CDR3: CASSEASAFEEQYF; DNA: TGTGCCAGCAGTGAGGCGAGCGCCTTCGAAGAGCAGTACTTC
D: -; J: TRBJ1-2; V: TRBV16; size: -; CDR3: CASSQSATAGGYTF; DNA: TGTGCCAGCAGCCAATCGGCGACGGCGGGGGGCTACACCTTC
D: TRBD1; J: TRBJ2-6; V: TRBV6-6; size: medium-sized; CDR3: CASNNRGSGANVLTF; DNA: TGTGCCAGCAATAACAGGGGATCCGGGGCCAACGTCCTGACTTTC
D: -; J: TRBJ1-1; V: TRBV6-5; size: -; CDR3: CASSYFLGGNEAFF; DNA: TGTGCCAGCAGTTACTTCCTGGGGGGGAATGAAGCTTTCTTT
D: -; J: TRBJ1-4; V: TRBV5-5; size: -; CDR3: CASSPRRDSNEKLFF; DNA: TGTGCCAGCAGCCCCAGACGGGATTCTAATGAAAAACTGTTTTTT
D: TRBD2; J: TRBJ2-1; V: TRBV6-5; size: -; CDR3: CASNDIAGGEQFF; DNA: TGTGCCAGCAATGACATCGCGGGAGGCGAGCAGTTCTTC
D: TRBD2; J: TRBJ2-2; V: TRBV7-6; size: -; CDR3: CASSPGLAGAEDTGELFF; DNA: TGTGCCAGCAGCCCGGGACTAGCGGGAGCGGAGGACACCGGGGAGCTGTTTTTT
D: -; J: TRBJ1-2; V: TRBV5-1; size: -; CDR3: CASSYKQDLGYTF; DNA: TGCGCCAGCAGCTATAAACAGGACCTTGGGTACACCTTC
D: TRBD2; J: TRBJ2-7; V: TRBV27; size: -; CDR3: CASAPSGATYEQYF; DNA: TGTGCCAGCGCCCCTAGCGGAGCTACCTACGAGCAGTACTTC
D: TRBD1; J: TRBJ2-2; V: TRBV12-5; size: -; CDR3: CASGLVRGTGDDEAGELFF; DNA: TGTGCTAGTGGTTTGGTAAGGGGGACAGGGGACGATGAGGCCGGGGAGCTGTTTTTT
D: -; J: TRBJ2-1; V: TRBV21-1; size: -; CDR3: CASSKAKGDNEQFF; DNA: TGTGCCAGCAGCAAAGCTAAAGGGGACAATGAGCAGTTCTTC
D: -; J: TRBJ2-7; V: TRBV25-1; size: -; CDR3: CASRSETPPYEQYF; DNA: TGTGCCAGCAGATCAGAGACACCTCCTTACGAGCAGTACTTC
D: TRBD2; J: TRBJ2-1; V: TRBV5-8; size: -; CDR3: CASSYPEGTTLYNEQFF; DNA: TGTGCCAGCAGCTACCCCGAGGGGACTACACTTTACAATGAGCAGTTCTTC
D: -; J: TRBJ1-2; V: TRBV21-1; size: -; CDR3: CASSKGTANYGYTF; DNA: TGTGCCAGCAGCAAAGGGACAGCGAACTATGGCTACACCTTC
D: -; J: TRBJ2-7; V: TRBV5-1; size: -; CDR3: CASSWSGLAEQYF; DNA: TGCGCCAGCAGCTGGTCCGGGTTGGCCGAGCAGTACTTC
D: TRBD1; J: TRBJ2-1; V: TRBV15; size: -; CDR3: CATSRPSAGTGGNEQFF; DNA: TGTGCCACCAGCAGACCCTCGGCCGGGACAGGGGGGAATGAGCAGTTCTTC
D: TRBD2; J: TRBJ2-2; V: TRBV7-6; size: -; CDR3: CASSYLAGTNTGELFF; DNA: TGTGCCAGCAGCTATTTAGCGGGGACGAACACCGGGGAGCTGTTTTTT